These 10 T cell receptor beta chains were all obtained from the same sample, sequenced in a study of OX40 agonist ivuxolimab in advanced cancers. Clones were sequenced by immunoSEQ multiplex PCR, and TCRdb holds only the in-frame ones, with some missing. The data hold 70,000 or so clones, with more than 75% observed a single time. The specimen was CD4+ or CD8+ T cells sorted from blood, collected in a trial of the OX40 agonist ivuxolimab. Receptor source: an adult with an advanced solid tumor such as melanoma, head and neck, liver or kidney cancer.

CDR3 loop: CASSLDGKGRWDYGYTF. CDR3 nucleotide sequence: TGTGCCAGCAGCTTAGATGGGAAGGGTCGGTGGGACTATGGCTACACCTTC. The genes are TRBV11-2 and TRBJ1-2; unclear D gene. Germline V lookup: CDR1 SGHAT, CDR2 FQNNGV. V gave up 0 bases and J gave up 3 bases, with 17 bases separating them. The CDR3 extends over 17 amino acids.

The CDR3, as DNA: TGTGCCAGCAGCTTAACGGAAAAACTGTTTTTT. Protein: CASSLTEKLFF. The rearrangement links TRBV11-2 to TRBJ1-4; D is unresolved. V shed 2 bases and J shed 8 bases, with 3 bases lying between them. This CDR3 is 11 amino acids long. Germline loops: CDR1 SGHAT, CDR2 FQNNGV.

CDR3 in DNA: TGTGCCAGCAGACGACAGGGACTCAACTATGGCTACACCTTC. Translating gives CASRRQGLNYGYTF. J is TRBJ1-2 and V is TRBV28; TRBD1 agrees at 7 bases. CDR1 and CDR2 (germline): MDHEN, SYDVKM. After removal of 6 bases from V and 2 bases from J, the junction contained 6 bases not matched to a gene. The CDR3 length is 14 residues.

The chain carries TRBV15 and TRBJ1-1; D gene ambiguous. V was trimmed by 6 bases and J by 0 bases, leaving 11 bases between them. CDR1 and CDR2 from the germline V gene are LNHNV and YYDKDF (reference sequence). This CDR3 spans 14 amino acids. Here the CDR3 reads CATRGAQMNTEAFF. The CDR3 DNA sequence: TGTGCCACCAGGGGTGCACAAATGAACACTGAAGCTTTCTTT. Complete variable domain (other parts from reference TRBV15 and TRBJ1-1): DAMVIQNPRYQVTQFGKPVTLSCSQTLNHNVMYWYQQKSSQAPKLLFHYYDKDFNNEADTPDNFQSRRPNTSFCFLDIRSPGLGDTAMYLCATRGAQMNTEAFFGQGTRLTVV.

V gene TRBV30 combines with J gene TRBJ1-6; D gene ambiguous. V lost 2 bases and J 5 bases, leaving 10 bases between the germline ends. In germline, CDR1 is GTSNPN, CDR2 SVGIG (reference sequence). The CDR3 covers 14 residues. The CDR3 region is CAWSLRLDNSPLHF. CDR3 DNA sequence: TGTGCCTGGAGTTTAAGACTGGATAATTCACCCCTCCACTTT. Combining the CDR3 with reference TRBV30 and TRBJ1-6 gives the whole variable domain SQTIHQWPATLVQPVGSPLSLECTVEGTSNPNLYWYRQAAGRGLQLLFYSVGIGQISSEVPQNLSASRPQDRQFILSSKKLLLSDSGFYLCAWSLRLDNSPLHFGNGTRLTVT.

The chain recombines TRBV11-2 with TRBJ2-3; 9 nucleotides align to TRBD1. The germline V gene encodes CDR1 SGHAT and CDR2 FQNNGV. V shed 2 bases, J shed 4 bases, and the junction held 7 bases outside the gene matches. The CDR3 length is 16 residues. The DNA for the CDR3 is TGTGCCAGCAGCTTACTCCGGACAGGGGAGGCAGATACGCAGTATTTT. It specifies CASSLLRTGEADTQYF. Full variable domain (remainder filled in from reference TRBV11-2 and TRBJ2-3): EAGVAQSPRYKIIEKRQSVAFWCNPISGHATLYWYQQILGQGPKLLIQFQNNGVVDDSQLPKDRFSAERLKGVDSTLKIQPAKLEDSAVYLCASSLLRTGEADTQYFGPGTRLTVL.

The chain recombines TRBV10-3 with TRBJ2-7; 11 bases line up with TRBD2. This CDR3 is 15 amino acids long. V dropped 0 bases and J dropped 2; count of bases not matched to a gene: 0. The germline V gene has CDR1 ENHRY and CDR2 SYGVKD. The CDR3 nucleotides read TGTGCCATCAGTGAGTCTAGCGGGAGGGCCTACGAGCAGTACTTC. It codes for CAISESSGRAYEQYF.

CDR3 sequence (DNA): TGTGCCACCAGCCCCTACGGCGGGGACAGGGGGCGCGGTGAGCAGTTCTTC. It encodes CATSPYGGDRGRGEQFF. The chain is built from TRBV15 and TRBJ2-1; 12 nucleotides match TRBD1. The CDR3 consists of 17 residues. The V and J ends lost 5 bases and 9 bases, in that order; junction bases with no gene match: 14. CDR1 and CDR2 (germline): LNHNV, YYDKDF (reference sequence).

In nucleotides, the CDR3 is TGTGCCATCAGTGACGGGACCCAGGATATCTCCTACGAGCAGTACTTC. This gives the protein CAISDGTQDISYEQYF. The rearrangement joins TRBV10-3 to TRBJ2-7; perhaps D is TRBD1 or TRBD2 (5 bases each). The CDR3 covers 16 residues. V shed 3 bases and J shed 0 bases, with 15 bases lying between them. CDR1 is ENHRY, CDR2 SYGVKD, per germline.

This clone showed up just once. The chain links TRBV10-3 to TRBJ1-1; a weak D match, TRBD1 (5 bases). The germline V gene encodes CDR1 ENHRY and CDR2 SYGVKD. Trimming took off 4 bases at V and 3 bases at J, with 15 bases between the two ends. The CDR3 has 15 residues. This CDR3 reads CAISGRGTDHTEAFF. In DNA, the CDR3 is TGTGCCATCAGTGGCCGTGGGACGGACCACACTGAAGCTTTCTTT.